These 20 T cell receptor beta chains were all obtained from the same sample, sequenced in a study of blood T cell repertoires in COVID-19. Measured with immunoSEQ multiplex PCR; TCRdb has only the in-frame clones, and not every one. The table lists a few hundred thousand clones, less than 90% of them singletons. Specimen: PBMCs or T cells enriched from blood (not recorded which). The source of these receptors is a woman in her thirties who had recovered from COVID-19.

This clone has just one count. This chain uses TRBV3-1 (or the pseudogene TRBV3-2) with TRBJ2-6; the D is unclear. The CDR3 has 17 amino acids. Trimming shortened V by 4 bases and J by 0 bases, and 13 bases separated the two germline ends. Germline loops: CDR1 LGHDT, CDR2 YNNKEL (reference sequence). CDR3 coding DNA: TGTGCCAGCAGCCCCCATAACAGCCGCTCTGGGGCCAACGTCCTGACTTTC. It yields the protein CASSPHNSRSGANVLTF.

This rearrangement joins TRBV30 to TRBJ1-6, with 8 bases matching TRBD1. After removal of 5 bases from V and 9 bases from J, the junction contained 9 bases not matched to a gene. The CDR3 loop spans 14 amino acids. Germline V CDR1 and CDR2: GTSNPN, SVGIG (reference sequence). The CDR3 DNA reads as TGTGCCTGGGACGCCGGGACAGGTGCTTCACCCCTCCACTTT. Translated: CAWDAGTGASPLHF.

The DNA of the CDR3 is TGTGCCAGCAGTGAAGTGGGGCAAAACGAGCAGTACTTC. It specifies CASSEVGQNEQYF. The rearrangement links TRBV25-1 to TRBJ2-7; D might be TRBD1 (5 bases). The CDR3 covers 13 residues. Trimming removed 2 bases from V and 5 bases from J, with 10 bases in between. Germline V gene lookup returns CDR1 MGHDK and CDR2 SYGVNS.

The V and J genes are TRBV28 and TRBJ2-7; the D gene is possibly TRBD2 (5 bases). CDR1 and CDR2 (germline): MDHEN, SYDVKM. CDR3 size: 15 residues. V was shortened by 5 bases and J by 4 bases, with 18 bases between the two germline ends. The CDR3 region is CASSAPAGIKYEQYF. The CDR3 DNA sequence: TGTGCCAGCAGTGCCCCCGCGGGTATTAAGTACGAGCAGTACTTC.

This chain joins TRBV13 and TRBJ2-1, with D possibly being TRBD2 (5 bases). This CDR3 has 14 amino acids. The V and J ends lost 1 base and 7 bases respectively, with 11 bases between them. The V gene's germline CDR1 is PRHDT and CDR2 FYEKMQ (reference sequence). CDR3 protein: CASSLDPTTNEQFF. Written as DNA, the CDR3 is TGTGCCAGCAGCTTAGACCCGACTACTAATGAGCAGTTCTTC. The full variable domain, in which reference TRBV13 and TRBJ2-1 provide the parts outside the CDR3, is AAGVIQSPRHLIKEKRETATLKCYPIPRHDTVYWYQQGPGQDPQFLISFYEKMQSDKGSIPDRFSAQQFSDYHSELNMSSLELGDSALYFCASSLDPTTNEQFFGPGTRLTVL.

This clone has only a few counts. This CDR3 reads CATVMAEGGPNTGELFF. The DNA for the CDR3 is TGTGCCACGGTAATGGCGGAGGGTGGACCGAACACCGGGGAGCTGTTTTTT. This chain links TRBV2 with TRBJ2-2, with D perhaps TRBD2 (6 bases). Trimming stripped 10 bases from V and 0 bases from J, with 21 bases between. The CDR3 is made up of 17 amino acids. CDR1 is SNHLY and CDR2 is FYNNEI in the germline V gene.

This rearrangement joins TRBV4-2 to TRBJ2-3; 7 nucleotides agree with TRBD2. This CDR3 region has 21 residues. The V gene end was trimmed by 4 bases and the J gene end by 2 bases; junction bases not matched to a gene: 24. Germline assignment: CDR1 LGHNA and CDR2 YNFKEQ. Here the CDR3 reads CASSPGGSASGLHLPTDTQYF. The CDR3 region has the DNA TGTGCCAGCAGCCCAGGAGGATCGGCTAGCGGACTACACTTACCCACAGATACGCAGTATTTT.

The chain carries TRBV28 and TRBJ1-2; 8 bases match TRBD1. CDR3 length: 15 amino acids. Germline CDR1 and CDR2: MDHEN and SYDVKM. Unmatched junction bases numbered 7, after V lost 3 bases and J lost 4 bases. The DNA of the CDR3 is TGTGCCAGCAGTTTCCGATCCGGACAGGGCTATGGCTACACCTTC. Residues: CASSFRSGQGYGYTF.

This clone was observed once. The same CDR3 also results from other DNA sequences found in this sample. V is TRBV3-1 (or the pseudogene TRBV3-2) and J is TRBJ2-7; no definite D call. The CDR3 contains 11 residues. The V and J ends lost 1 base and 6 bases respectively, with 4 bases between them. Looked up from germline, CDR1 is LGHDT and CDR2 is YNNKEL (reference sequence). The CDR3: CASSQGGEQYF. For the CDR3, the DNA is TGTGCCAGCAGCCAAGGAGGCGAGCAGTACTTC.

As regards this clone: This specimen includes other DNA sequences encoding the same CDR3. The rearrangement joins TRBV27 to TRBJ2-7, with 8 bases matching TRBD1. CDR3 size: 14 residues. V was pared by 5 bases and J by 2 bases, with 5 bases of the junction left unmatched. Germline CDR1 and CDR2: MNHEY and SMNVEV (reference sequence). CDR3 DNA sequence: TGTGCCAGCAGTCTTGGACAGGGCGCCTACGAGCAGTACTTC. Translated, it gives CASSLGQGAYEQYF.

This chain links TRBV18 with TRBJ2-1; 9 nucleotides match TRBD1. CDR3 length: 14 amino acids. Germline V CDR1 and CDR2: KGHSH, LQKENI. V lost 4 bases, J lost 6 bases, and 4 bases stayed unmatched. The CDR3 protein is CASSRDRAFNEQFF. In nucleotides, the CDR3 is TGTGCCAGCTCACGGGACAGGGCCTTCAATGAGCAGTTCTTC. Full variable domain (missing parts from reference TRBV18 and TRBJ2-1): NAGVMQNPRHLVRRRGQEARLRCSPMKGHSHVYWYRQLPEEGLKFMVYLQKENIIDESGMPKERFSAEFPKEGPSILRIQQVVRGDSAAYFCASSRDRAFNEQFFGPGTRLTVL.

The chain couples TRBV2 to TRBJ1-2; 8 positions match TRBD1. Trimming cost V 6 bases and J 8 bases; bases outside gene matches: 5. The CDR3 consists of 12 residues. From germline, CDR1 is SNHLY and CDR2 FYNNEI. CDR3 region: CASRQGAAGYTF. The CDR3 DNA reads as TGTGCCAGCAGGCAGGGGGCAGCGGGCTACACCTTC.

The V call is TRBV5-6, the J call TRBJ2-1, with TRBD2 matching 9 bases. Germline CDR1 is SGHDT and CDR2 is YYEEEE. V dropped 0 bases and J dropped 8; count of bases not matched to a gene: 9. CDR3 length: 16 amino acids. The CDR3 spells CASSLGRRGGPDEQFF. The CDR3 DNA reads TGTGCCAGCAGCTTGGGTCGGCGGGGGGGCCCTGATGAGCAGTTCTTC.

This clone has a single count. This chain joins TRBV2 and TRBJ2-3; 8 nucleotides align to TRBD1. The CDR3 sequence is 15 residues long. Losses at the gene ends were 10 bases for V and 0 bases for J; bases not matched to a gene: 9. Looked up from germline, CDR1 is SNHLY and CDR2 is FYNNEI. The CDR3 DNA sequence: TGTGCCAACAGCGCTCGGACAGGGAGCACAGATACGCAGTATTTT. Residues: CANSARTGSTDTQYF.

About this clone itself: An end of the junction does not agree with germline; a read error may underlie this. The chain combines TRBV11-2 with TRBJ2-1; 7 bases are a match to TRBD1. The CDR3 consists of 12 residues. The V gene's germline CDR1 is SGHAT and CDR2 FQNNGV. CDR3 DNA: TGTGCCAGCAGCCTAGACCGAGGGGGCCGTTTCTTC. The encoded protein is CASSLDRGGRFF. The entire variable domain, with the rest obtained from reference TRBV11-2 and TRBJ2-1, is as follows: EAGVAQSPRYKIIEKRQSVAFWCNPISGHATLYWYQQILGQGPKLLIQFQNNGVVDDSQLPKDRFSAERLKGVDSTLKIQPAKLEDSAVYLCASSLDRGGRFFGPGTRLTVL.

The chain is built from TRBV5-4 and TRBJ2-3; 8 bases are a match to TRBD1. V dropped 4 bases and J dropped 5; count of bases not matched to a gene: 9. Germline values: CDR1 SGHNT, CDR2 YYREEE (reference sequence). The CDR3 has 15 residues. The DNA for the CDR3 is TGTGCCAGCAGCCCGACAGGGGCCGCGGGAGATACGCAGTATTTT. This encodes CASSPTGAAGDTQYF.

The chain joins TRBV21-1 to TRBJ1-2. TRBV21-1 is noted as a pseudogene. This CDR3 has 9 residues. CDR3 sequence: CASSLGYTF. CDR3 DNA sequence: TGTGCCAGCAGTCTGGGCTACACCTTC.

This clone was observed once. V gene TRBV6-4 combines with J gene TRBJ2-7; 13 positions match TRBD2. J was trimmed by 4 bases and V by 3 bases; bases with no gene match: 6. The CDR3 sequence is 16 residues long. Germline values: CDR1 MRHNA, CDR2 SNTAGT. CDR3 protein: CASSEPGTSGVYEQYF. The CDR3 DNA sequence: TGTGCCAGCAGTGAACCCGGGACTAGCGGGGTGTACGAGCAGTACTTC.

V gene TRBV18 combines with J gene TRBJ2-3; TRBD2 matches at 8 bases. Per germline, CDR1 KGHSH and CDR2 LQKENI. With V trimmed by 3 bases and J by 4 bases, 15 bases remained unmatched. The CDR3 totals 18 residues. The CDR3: CASSPIDLTSDRSDTQYF. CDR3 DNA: TGTGCCAGCTCACCCATCGACCTGACTAGCGACCGTTCAGATACGCAGTATTTT.

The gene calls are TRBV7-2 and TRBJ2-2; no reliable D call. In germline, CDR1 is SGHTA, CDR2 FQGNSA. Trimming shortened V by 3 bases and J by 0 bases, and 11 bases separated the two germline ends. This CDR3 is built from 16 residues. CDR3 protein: CASSFVLQTNTGELFF. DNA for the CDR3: TGTGCCAGCAGCTTTGTTCTCCAGACGAACACCGGGGAGCTGTTTTTT.